This is a list of T cell receptor beta chains from one sample in a study of blood T cell repertoires in COVID-19. The data were produced by immunoSEQ multiplex PCR, yet TCRdb's version contains in-frame clones alone and is incomplete. Among hundreds of thousands of clones listed, almost 85% were seen once. The sequenced sample consisted of peripheral blood. These receptors were collected from a woman of 80 years or more with acute or convalescent COVID-19. Both conserved end residues are part of each CDR3. A D gene is named only where the DNA matches it firmly. A clone size is listed for some rows: how often the clone was seen (once, few, many), or a class if it is expanded.

cdr3_nt cdr3_aa v_call cdr3_length clone_size d_call j_call
TGTGCCAGCAGCTTTGTCCCAGCGGTCGGCAATCAGCCCCAGCATTTT CASSFVPAVGNQPQHF TRBV7-2 16 once . TRBJ1-5
TGTGCCAGCAGCTCTCTGGGGACTCTGCAAGAGACCCAGTACTTC CASSSLGTLQETQYF TRBV7-2 15 . . TRBJ2-5
TGCGCCAGCAGCCAAGGCGAAGGGGGCTTAGTTCAGCCCCAGCATTTT CASSQGEGGLVQPQHF TRBV4-1 16 few TRBD1 TRBJ1-5
TGCGCCAGCAGCCAGCAACAGGGGACAAGTAATGAAAAACTGTTTTTT CASSQQQGTSNEKLFF TRBV4-3 16 . TRBD1 TRBJ1-4
TGCGCCAGCAGCTTGGCGTACAGGGGTCGGGCTGGCTACACCTTC CASSLAYRGRAGYTF TRBV5-1 15 few TRBD1 TRBJ1-2
TGTGCCACCCGAGGGGGGACTAAACCCACAGATACGCAGTATTTT CATRGGTKPTDTQYF TRBV10-3 15 . . TRBJ2-3
TGTGCCAGCAGCTTAGGGCAGGGGGCGACTTCACCCCTCCACTTT CASSLGQGATSPLHF TRBV5-5 15 . TRBD1 TRBJ1-6
TGTGCCAGCAGTACGCAGGGAGGGGGCTACGAGCAGTACTTC CASSTQGGGYEQYF TRBV6-6 14 . . TRBJ2-7
TGTGCCAGCAGCTTGGCAGGGTCGAGCACAGATACGCAGTATTTT CASSLAGSSTDTQYF TRBV5-8 15 . . TRBJ2-3
TGTGCCAGCAGCCTCACATCTGCTCCTGGCTACACCTTC CASSLTSAPGYTF TRBV3-1/TRBV3-2 13 . . TRBJ1-2
TGTGCCACCAGTGAGCCACTCGTCAATGAGCAGTTCTTC CATSEPLVNEQFF TRBV24-1 13 . . TRBJ2-1
TGTGCCATCAATCCCGGGACAGGGCCATACGAGCAGTACTTC CAINPGTGPYEQYF TRBV10-3 14 . TRBD1 TRBJ2-7
TGCGCCAGCAGCCAAGATAGAGGACAGGGCCTCTACGAGCAGTACTTC CASSQDRGQGLYEQYF TRBV4-3 16 few TRBD1 TRBJ2-7
TGTGCCAGCAGCTTCGGAGTAGCGGGAGACGAGCAGTACTTC CASSFGVAGDEQYF TRBV7-9 14 . TRBD2 TRBJ2-7
TGTGCCAGCAGTGATCCAAACGGCGAGCAGTACTTC CASSDPNGEQYF TRBV7-3 12 . . TRBJ2-7
TGTGCCAGCAGCTTTGACCCGCCGGGAGTCACAGATACGCAGTATTTT CASSFDPPGVTDTQYF TRBV11-2 16 . . TRBJ2-3
TGCGCCAGCAGTGGAGACAGGGAGGATGAAAAACTGTTTTTT CASSGDREDEKLFF TRBV10-1 14 . TRBD1 TRBJ1-4
TGTGCCAGCAGCCATTGGCCGCTAGCTAACGAGCAGTACTTC CASSHWPLANEQYF TRBV9 14 . . TRBJ2-7
TGCGCCAGCAGCTTGGGGGCCAGGGTCACCGGGGAGCTGTTTTTT CASSLGARVTGELFF TRBV5-1 15 . . TRBJ2-2
TGTGCCAGCAGTAGACAGTCCTCTGGAAACACCATATATTTT CASSRQSSGNTIYF TRBV27 14 . . TRBJ1-3
TGTGCCAGCAGCCTAATAGTGGCAGATACGCAGTATTTT CASSLIVADTQYF TRBV12-3/TRBV12-4 13 . . TRBJ2-3
TGTGCCAGCAGCGCGTCATTGAGCCGATCCCTGACAGGGGAGACCCAGTACTTC CASSASLSRSLTGETQYF TRBV5-4 18 . TRBD1 TRBJ2-5
TGTGCCAGTAGTTCCCGGACCTTCTACCAACTAGATTCACCCCTCCACTTT CASSSRTFYQLDSPLHF TRBV19 17 once . TRBJ1-6
TGTGCCAGCTCTCTCGGACAGGGAAAGGTGACTGAAGCTTTCTTT CASSLGQGKVTEAFF TRBV18 15 . TRBD1 TRBJ1-1
TGTGCCAGCAGCATGGACAGGGACACTGAAGCTTTCTTT CASSMDRDTEAFF TRBV11-3 13 . TRBD1 TRBJ1-1
TGTGCCAGCAGGGGATCCCGGGGGACCCAGTACTTC CASRGSRGTQYF TRBV6-5 12 . . TRBJ2-5
TGTGCCAGCAGCGGGGGGACTATCCCCAATACGCAGTATTTT CASSGGTIPNTQYF TRBV9 14 . TRBD2 TRBJ2-3
TGTGCCAGCTCAGCCACTCAGGGACTTAATGAAAAACTGTTTTTT CASSATQGLNEKLFF TRBV18 15 . . TRBJ1-4
TGCGCCAGCAGCTTGGCGGCGGGACGATACGAGCAGTACTTC CASSLAAGRYEQYF TRBV5-1 14 . . TRBJ2-7
TGTGCCATCAGTGAATATGACAGGCCTATTGGGGCCAACGTCCTGACTTTC CAISEYDRPIGANVLTF TRBV10-3 17 once . TRBJ2-6
TGTGCCAGCAGCCATCTCCCGGGACAGCCTTCCACCGGGGAGCTGTTTTTT CASSHLPGQPSTGELFF TRBV3-1/TRBV3-2 17 . TRBD1 TRBJ2-2
TGTGCCAGCCACCACTTCCTATACAGGGGTTACACTGAAGCTTTCTTT CASHHFLYRGYTEAFF TRBV27 16 . TRBD1 TRBJ1-1
TGTGCCAGCAGTGATCAGGGGCGGGATCAGCCCCAGCATTTT CASSDQGRDQPQHF TRBV2 14 few . TRBJ1-5
TGTGCCAGCAGCGAACGTCGGGGAACCTATGGCTACACCTTC CASSERRGTYGYTF TRBV7-2 14 few . TRBJ1-2
TGTGCCACCAGCAGAGATCCAGGCTCTGGAAACACCATATATTTT CATSRDPGSGNTIYF TRBV15 15 . . TRBJ1-3
TGTGCCAGCAGTTTGCAACAGGGGCTGGAGACCCAGTACTTC CASSLQQGLETQYF TRBV28 14 . TRBD1 TRBJ2-5
TGCGCCAGCAGCCAAGGGCAGAACAATCAGCCCCAGCATTTT CASSQGQNNQPQHF TRBV4-3 14 . . TRBJ1-5
TGTGCCACCAGCCGACGACTAGCGGGCGGTTTTTACAATGAGCAGTTCTTC CATSRRLAGGFYNEQFF TRBV15 17 once TRBD2 TRBJ2-1
TGTGCCAGCAGCCTAGGACAGGGGTGGGCTGAAGCTTTCTTT CASSLGQGWAEAFF TRBV14 14 . TRBD1 TRBJ1-1
TGTGCCAGTAGTATGGCTGGACAGGGCAATTGGCAGCCCCAGCATTTT CASSMAGQGNWQPQHF TRBV19 16 . TRBD1 TRBJ1-5
TGCGCCAGCAGCTTGGGCGTTCGGCCTAGCGGGACCTACGAGCAGTACTTC CASSLGVRPSGTYEQYF TRBV5-1 17 . TRBD2 TRBJ2-7
TGCGCCAGCAGCTTCGGGAGTCGTGGGAACACTGAAGCTTTCTTT CASSFGSRGNTEAFF TRBV5-1 15 . . TRBJ1-1
TGTGCCAGCAGCCCAAGACTAGATGGCAATGAGCAGTTCTTC CASSPRLDGNEQFF TRBV3-1/TRBV3-2 14 . . TRBJ2-1
TGTGCCAGCAGCCAAGTGACAGGGATTAACACCATATATTTT CASSQVTGINTIYF TRBV3-1/TRBV3-2 14 . TRBD1 TRBJ1-3
TGTGCCAGCAGCTTTCTTTCTCCCCAGATGAGACACTACAATGAGCAGTTCTTC CASSFLSPQMRHYNEQFF TRBV5-6 18 . . TRBJ2-1
TGTGCCAGCACCGGCAGGGCCAGAGAGACCCAGTACTTC CASTGRARETQYF TRBV12-3/TRBV12-4 13 once . TRBJ2-5
TGCGCCAGCGAATACAGATCTGGGGCCAACGTCCTGACTTTC CASEYRSGANVLTF TRBV5-1 14 . . TRBJ2-6